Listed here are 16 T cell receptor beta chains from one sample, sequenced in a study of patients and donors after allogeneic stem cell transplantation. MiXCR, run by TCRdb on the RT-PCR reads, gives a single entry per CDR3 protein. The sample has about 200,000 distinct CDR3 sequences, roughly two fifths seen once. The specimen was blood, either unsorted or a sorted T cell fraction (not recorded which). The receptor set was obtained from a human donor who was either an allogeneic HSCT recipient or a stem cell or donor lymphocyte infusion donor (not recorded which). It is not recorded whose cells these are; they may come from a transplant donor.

The CDR3 DNA follows: TGTGCCAGCAGTTACGGGCTTACCGGTTTCGTTTCTGGAAACACCATATATTTT. It codes for CASSYGLTGFVSGNTIYF. The chain uses TRBV28 and TRBJ1-3; D remains ambiguous. The CDR3 has 18 residues. V lost 4 bases to trimming and J lost 1 base, with 20 bases between them. The germline V gene encodes CDR1 MDHEN and CDR2 SYDVKM.

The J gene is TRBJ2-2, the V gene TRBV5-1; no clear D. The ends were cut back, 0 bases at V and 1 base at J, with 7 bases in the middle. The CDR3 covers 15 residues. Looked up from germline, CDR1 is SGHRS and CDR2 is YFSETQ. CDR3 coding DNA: TGCGCCAGCAGCTTGGGGTGGATGAACACCGGGGAGCTGTTTTTT. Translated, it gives CASSLGWMNTGELFF.

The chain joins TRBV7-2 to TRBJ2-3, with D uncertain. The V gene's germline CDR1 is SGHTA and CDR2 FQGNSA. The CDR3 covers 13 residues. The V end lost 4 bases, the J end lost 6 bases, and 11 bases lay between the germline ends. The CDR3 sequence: CASSSRILDTQYF. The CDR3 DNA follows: TGTGCCAGCAGCTCCCGGATATTGGATACGCAGTATTTT. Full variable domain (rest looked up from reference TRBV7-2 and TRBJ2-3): GAGVSQSPSNKVTEKGKDVELRCDPISGHTALYWYRQSLGQGLEFLIYFQGNSAPDKSGLPSDRFSAERTGGSVSTLTIQRTQQEDSAVYLCASSSRILDTQYFGPGTRLTVL.

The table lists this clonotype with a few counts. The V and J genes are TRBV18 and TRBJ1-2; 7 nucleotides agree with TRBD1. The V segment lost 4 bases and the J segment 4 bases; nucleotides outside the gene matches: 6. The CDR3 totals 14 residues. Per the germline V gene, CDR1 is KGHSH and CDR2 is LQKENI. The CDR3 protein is CASSHGAGGYGYTF. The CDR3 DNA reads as TGTGCCAGCTCACATGGCGCAGGGGGCTATGGCTACACCTTC.

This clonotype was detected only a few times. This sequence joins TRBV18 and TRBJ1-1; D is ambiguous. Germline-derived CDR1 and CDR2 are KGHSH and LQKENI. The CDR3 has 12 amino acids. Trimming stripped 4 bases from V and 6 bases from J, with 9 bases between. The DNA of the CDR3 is TGTGCCAGCTCACAGGGCCGGGCTGAAGCTTTCTTT. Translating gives CASSQGRAEAFF.

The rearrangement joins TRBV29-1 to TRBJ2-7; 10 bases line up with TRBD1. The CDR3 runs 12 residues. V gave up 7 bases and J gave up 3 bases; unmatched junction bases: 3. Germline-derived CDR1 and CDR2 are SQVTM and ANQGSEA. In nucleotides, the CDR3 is TGCAGCGGACAGGGGGCTGACTACGAGCAGTACTTC. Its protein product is CSGQGADYEQYF.

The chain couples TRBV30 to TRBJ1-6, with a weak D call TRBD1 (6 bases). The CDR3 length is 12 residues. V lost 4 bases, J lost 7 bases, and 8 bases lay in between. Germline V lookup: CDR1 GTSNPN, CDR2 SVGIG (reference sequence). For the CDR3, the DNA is TGTGCCTGGACAGGGGAAAATTCACCCCTCCACTTT. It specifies CAWTGENSPLHF. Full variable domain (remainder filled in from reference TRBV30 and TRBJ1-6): SQTIHQWPATLVQPVGSPLSLECTVEGTSNPNLYWYRQAAGRGLQLLFYSVGIGQISSEVPQNLSASRPQDRQFILSSKKLLLSDSGFYLCAWTGENSPLHFGNGTRLTVT.

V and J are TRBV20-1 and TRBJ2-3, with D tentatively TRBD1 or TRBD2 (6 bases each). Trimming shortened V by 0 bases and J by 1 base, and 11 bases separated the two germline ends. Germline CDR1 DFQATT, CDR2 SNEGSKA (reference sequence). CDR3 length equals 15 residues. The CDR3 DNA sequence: TGCAGTGCTAGAGATCCGGGGGCCGGCACAGATACGCAGTATTTT. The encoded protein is CSARDPGAGTDTQYF.

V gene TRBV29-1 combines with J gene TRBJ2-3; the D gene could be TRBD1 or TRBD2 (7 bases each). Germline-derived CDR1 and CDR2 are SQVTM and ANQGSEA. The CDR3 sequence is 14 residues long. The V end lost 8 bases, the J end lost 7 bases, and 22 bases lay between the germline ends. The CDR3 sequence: CSSSGGLTWNTQYF. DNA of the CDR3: TGCAGCTCCTCAGGGGGACTAACCTGGAATACGCAGTATTTT.

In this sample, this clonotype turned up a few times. The CDR3 coding sequence is TGTGCCAGCAGCTCGACAGGGGGCTCTCAGCCCCAGCATTTT. It yields the protein CASSSTGGSQPQHF. V gene TRBV7-9 combines with J gene TRBJ1-5; 10 bases align to TRBD1. CDR3 size: 14 residues. After removal of 4 bases from V and 6 bases from J, the junction contained 3 bases not matched to a gene. Looked up from germline, CDR1 is SEHNR and CDR2 is FQNEAQ (reference sequence).

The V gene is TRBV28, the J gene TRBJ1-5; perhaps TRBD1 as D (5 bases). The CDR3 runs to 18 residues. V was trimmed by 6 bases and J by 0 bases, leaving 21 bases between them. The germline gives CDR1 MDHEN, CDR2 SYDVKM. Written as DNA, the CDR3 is TGTGCCAGCAGCCCAAGGGGTATAGGAGCACATAGCAATCAGCCCCAGCATTTT. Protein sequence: CASSPRGIGAHSNQPQHF.

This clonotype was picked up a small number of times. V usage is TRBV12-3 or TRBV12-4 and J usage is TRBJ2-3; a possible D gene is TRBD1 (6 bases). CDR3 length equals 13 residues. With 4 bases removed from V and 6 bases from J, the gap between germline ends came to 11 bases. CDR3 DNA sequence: TGTGCCAGCAGTTCGACAGGCCCCGATACGCAGTATTTT. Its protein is CASSSTGPDTQYF.

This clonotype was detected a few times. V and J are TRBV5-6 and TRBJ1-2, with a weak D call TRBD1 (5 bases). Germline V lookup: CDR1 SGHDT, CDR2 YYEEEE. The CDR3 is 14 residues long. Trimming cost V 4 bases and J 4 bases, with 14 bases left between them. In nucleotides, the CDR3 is TGTGCCAGCAGCCCGGGACCCCAGATCTATGGCTACACCTTC. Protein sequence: CASSPGPQIYGYTF.

CDR3 DNA: TGTGCCAGCAGTTTTAACAGGGTTACTACTGAAGCTTTCTTT. Its translation is CASSFNRVTTEAFF. This chain connects TRBV12-3 or TRBV12-4 to TRBJ1-1; D possibly corresponds to TRBD1 (6 bases). With 3 bases removed from V and 5 bases from J, the gap between germline ends came to 13 bases. The CDR3 sequence is 14 residues long.

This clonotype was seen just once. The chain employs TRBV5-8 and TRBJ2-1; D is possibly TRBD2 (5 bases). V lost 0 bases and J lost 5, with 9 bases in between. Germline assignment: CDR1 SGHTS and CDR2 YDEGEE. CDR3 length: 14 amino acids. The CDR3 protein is CASSLGWRDNEQFF. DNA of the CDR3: TGTGCCAGCAGCTTGGGGTGGCGGGACAATGAGCAGTTCTTC. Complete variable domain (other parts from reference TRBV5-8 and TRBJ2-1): EAGVTQSPTHLIKTRGQQATLRCSPISGHTSVYWYQQALGLGLQFLLWYDEGEERNRGNFPPRFSGRQFPNYSSELNVNALELEDSALYLCASSLGWRDNEQFFGPGTRLTVL.

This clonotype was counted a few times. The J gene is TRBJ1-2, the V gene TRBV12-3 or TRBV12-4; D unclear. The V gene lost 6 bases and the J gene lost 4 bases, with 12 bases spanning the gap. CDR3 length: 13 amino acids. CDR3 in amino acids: CASSSTEAYGYTF. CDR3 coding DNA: TGTGCCAGCAGCTCTACAGAAGCCTATGGCTACACCTTC.